The 20 T cell receptor beta chains below were found in one sample sequenced in a study of blood T cell repertoires in COVID-19. Method: immunoSEQ multiplex PCR; TCRdb's copy keeps in-frame clones and lacks some. The sample includes about 110,000 clones, 80% to 90% seen only once; the top ten take roughly 2.3%. Sample: peripheral blood. The receptors here all came from a human donor in a cohort sampled during active COVID-19.

The chain links TRBV7-9 to TRBJ2-5, with a possible D match to TRBD2 (7 bases). CDR3 length equals 14 residues. Trimming removed 5 bases at V and 1 base at J, with 11 bases between. Germline V CDR1 and CDR2: SEHNR, FQNEAQ (reference sequence). CDR3 region: CASSRAGAQETQYF. In DNA, the CDR3 is TGTGCCAGCAGCCGGGCGGGGGCCCAAGAGACCCAGTACTTC.

This clone was seen just once. This chain uses TRBV27 with TRBJ1-2; D is undetermined. Germline V gene lookup returns CDR1 MNHEY and CDR2 SMNVEV (reference sequence). CDR3 size: 17 residues. Deletions cut 0 bases from V and 0 bases from J, with 14 bases between. The CDR3 coding sequence is TGTGCCAGCAGTTTATCTGGCGGCAGTGCCACTAACTATGGCTACACCTTC. It codes for CASSLSGGSATNYGYTF.

The chain is built from TRBV18 and TRBJ2-1; D is unresolved. This CDR3 is 11 amino acids long. Germline CDR1 and CDR2: KGHSH and LQKENI. Trimming removed 3 bases at V and 9 bases at J, with 6 bases between. CDR3 sequence reads: CASSPLREQFF. The CDR3 region has the DNA TGTGCCAGCTCACCCCTTCGTGAGCAGTTCTTC.

This clone was counted once. V and J are TRBV2 and TRBJ2-5; TRBD1 agrees at 9 bases. J gave up 4 bases and V 7 bases, and 7 bases lay outside the gene matches. The CDR3 runs 14 residues. Germline V CDR1 and CDR2: SNHLY, FYNNEI. The CDR3 DNA sequence: TGTGCCAGCAAGGGACAGGGTTGGGCAGAGACCCAGTACTTC. Its translation is CASKGQGWAETQYF.

This rearrangement joins TRBV30 to TRBJ2-7; 7 bases are a match to TRBD2. CDR3 length: 13 residues. The V and J ends lost 0 bases and 3 bases, in that order; junction bases with no gene match: 2. The germline gives CDR1 GTSNPN, CDR2 SVGIG (reference sequence). In nucleotides, the CDR3 is TGTGCCTGGAGTGTAACGGGGGGCTACGAGCAGTACTTC. It translates to CAWSVTGGYEQYF.

This chain uses TRBV28 with TRBJ2-7; weak D call: TRBD2 (5 bases). The CDR3 runs to 13 residues. Germline V gene lookup returns CDR1 MDHEN and CDR2 SYDVKM. V lost 3 bases, J lost 5 bases, and 11 bases lay in between. The CDR3 sequence: CASSLPGRDEQYF. The CDR3 DNA reads as TGTGCCAGCAGTTTGCCGGGAAGGGACGAGCAGTACTTC.

This chain connects TRBV7-9 to TRBJ2-1; TRBD1 agrees at 8 bases. V dropped 1 base and J dropped 8; count of bases not matched to a gene: 7. The germline CDR1 and CDR2 sequences are SEHNR and FQNEAQ (reference sequence). The CDR3 has 15 residues. For the CDR3, the DNA is TGTGCCAGCAGCTTAGGGACAGGGACGACCGATGAGCAGTTCTTC. It specifies CASSLGTGTTDEQFF.

The chain carries TRBV19 and TRBJ2-1, with 7 bases aligning to TRBD2. CDR1 and CDR2 (germline): LNHDA, SQIVND (reference sequence). CDR3 length: 19 amino acids. After removal of 3 bases from V and 7 bases from J, the junction contained 21 bases not matched to a gene. The CDR3 loop is CASSMPGRLAAIKGNEQFF. The CDR3 DNA follows: TGTGCCAGTAGTATGCCGGGGAGGCTAGCGGCAATAAAAGGGAATGAGCAGTTCTTC.

The chain has TRBV6-5 and TRBJ2-7, with 7 bases fitting TRBD1. The CDR3 totals 15 residues. After removal of 4 bases from V and 3 bases from J, the junction contained 9 bases not matched to a gene. Germline V gene lookup returns CDR1 MNHEY and CDR2 SVGAGI. CDR3 loop: CASSSSDRPLYEQYF. The CDR3 nucleotides are TGTGCCAGCAGTTCCTCGGACAGGCCGCTCTACGAGCAGTACTTC.

The chain uses TRBV5-1 and TRBJ2-1; D may be TRBD1 (6 bases). This CDR3 has 15 amino acids. Germline CDR1 and CDR2: SGHRS and YFSETQ. V lost 4 bases and J 0 bases, leaving 11 bases between the germline ends. CDR3 in DNA: TGCGCCAGCAGCGATTTAGGGGGCTCCTACAATGAGCAGTTCTTC. This translates into CASSDLGGSYNEQFF.

The chain combines TRBV19 with TRBJ2-7, with 7 nucleotides matching TRBD1. This CDR3 spans 13 amino acids. Trimming took 5 bases from V and 5 from J; bases not matched to a gene: 6. CDR1 and CDR2 (germline): LNHDA, SQIVND (reference sequence). CDR3 in DNA: TGTGCCAGTAGTGGATGGACAGGTCACGAGCAGTACTTC. It encodes CASSGWTGHEQYF.

The chain couples TRBV27 to TRBJ2-6; tentative D call: TRBD1 (6 bases). The V and J ends lost 5 bases and 0 bases respectively, with 14 bases between them. CDR1 is MNHEY and CDR2 is SMNVEV in the germline V gene (reference sequence). CDR3 length: 17 residues. The chain's CDR3 is CASSPLTGASGANVLTF. The DNA for the CDR3 is TGTGCCAGCAGTCCTTTGACAGGAGCCTCTGGGGCCAACGTCCTGACTTTC.

This clone was observed once. This chain's CDR3 is CASSQPLTSNEQFF. CDR3 DNA: TGTGCCAGCAGCCAGCCCCTGACTTCAAATGAGCAGTTCTTC. This chain joins TRBV3-1 (or the pseudogene TRBV3-2) and TRBJ2-1; D is uncertain. Germline lookup yields CDR1 LGHDT and CDR2 YNNKEL (reference sequence). The CDR3 spans 14 residues. The germline V and J ends were trimmed by 3 bases and 7 bases, with 13 bases remaining between them.

This clone was seen repeatedly, ten times or more. CDR3 amino acids: CASSTRWGAGNTIYF. CDR3 nucleotide sequence: TGTGCCAGCAGCACCCGGTGGGGGGCTGGAAACACCATATATTTT. This chain joins TRBV11-2 and TRBJ1-3, with a weak D call TRBD1 (5 bases). The germline V and J ends were trimmed by 5 bases and 2 bases, with 13 bases remaining between them. Germline CDR1 reads SGHAT; CDR2 reads FQNNGV. The CDR3 length is 15 residues.

Here the CDR3 DNA reads TGTGCCAGCATTCCTTCTCAGGGGTTGGCCTACGAGCAGTACTTC. This codes for CASIPSQGLAYEQYF. The V call is TRBV6-5, the J call TRBJ2-7, with D possibly TRBD1 on 6 matching bases. The CDR3 has 15 residues. Germline-derived CDR1 and CDR2 are MNHEY and SVGAGI. Trimming took off 7 bases at V and 2 bases at J, with 18 bases between the two ends.

This clone was found once. This chain connects TRBV10-1 to TRBJ2-1; D unclear. Germline CDR1 reads WNHNN; CDR2 reads SYGVQD (reference sequence). The CDR3 has 13 amino acids. V gave up 3 bases and J gave up 4 bases, with 7 bases separating them. The CDR3: CASSESLYNEQFF. CDR3 sequence (DNA): TGCGCCAGCAGTGAAAGCTTATACAATGAGCAGTTCTTC.

This chain connects TRBV3-1 (or the pseudogene TRBV3-2) to TRBJ1-3; 8 positions match TRBD1. The germline gives CDR1 LGHDT, CDR2 YNNKEL (reference sequence). Germline trimming cut 3 bases from V and 6 bases from J; bases unmatched to any gene: 10. The CDR3 sequence is 16 residues long. The CDR3 DNA reads as TGTGCCAGCAGCCACGAGCGGACAGGGAAAGAAAACACCATATATTTT. Its protein is CASSHERTGKENTIYF.

V usage is TRBV11-2 and J usage is TRBJ2-3; 12 bases match TRBD2. Germline V gives CDR1 SGHAT, CDR2 FQNNGV. The CDR3 runs to 17 residues. Trimming took 5 bases from V and 6 from J; bases not matched to a gene: 12. In DNA, the CDR3 is TGTGCCAGCAGCCCTCCACTAGCGGGGGGCCCCTGGGATACGCAGTATTTT. It yields the protein CASSPPLAGGPWDTQYF.

The chain recombines TRBV19 with TRBJ2-1; 14 bases match TRBD2. V shed 4 bases, J shed 7 bases, and the junction held 3 bases outside the gene matches. Germline lookup yields CDR1 LNHDA and CDR2 SQIVND (reference sequence). This CDR3 has 15 amino acids. The CDR3 nucleotides read TGTGCCAGTAGTAGACTAGCGGGAGGGCCGAATGAGCAGTTCTTC. This translates into CASSRLAGGPNEQFF.

A single count supports this clone. V gene TRBV4-1 combines with J gene TRBJ1-1, with D maybe TRBD1 (5 bases). Trimming removed 3 bases from V and 1 base from J, with 15 bases in between. Germline CDR1 and CDR2: MGHRA and YSYEKL. The CDR3 has 16 residues. The CDR3 here is CASSHPRGGGNTEAFF. The CDR3 coding sequence is TGCGCCAGCAGCCATCCTCGGGGCGGGGGGAACACTGAAGCTTTCTTT.